One and the same sample provided the 5 T cell receptor beta chains below, sequenced in a study of beta chain features in type 1 diabetes. Study outcomes and limitations: Type 1 diabetes patients showed a moderate but significant shortening of TCRB CDR3s in all four CD4+ subsets.

Antigens for these TCRs are unknown. Every isolated RNA sample was fully reverse transcribed, so sequencing captured expressed TCRB transcripts. TCRdb's copy holds only in-frame clones and misses some; the assay was immunoSEQ multiplex PCR. This sample has about 640,000 clones; around 12% occur once, and the top ten carry approximately 0.11%. The sample comprised naive CD4+ T cells from blood. These receptors all come from a young man with type 1 diabetes.

The chain is built from TRBV5-1 and TRBJ1-6; D gene uncertain. CDR1 SGHRS and CDR2 YFSETQ come from the germline V gene. The CDR3 has 13 amino acids. The V end was cut by 5 bases, the J end by 7 bases, with 10 bases between. The CDR3 DNA is TGCGCCAGCAGGGAGACCCTCAATTCACCCCTCCACTTT. It translates to CASRETLNSPLHF.

The J gene is TRBJ2-6, the V gene TRBV7-3; D gene unclear. This CDR3 is built from 15 residues. V lost 5 bases and J 0 bases, leaving 8 bases between the germline ends. Germline lookup yields CDR1 SGHTA and CDR2 FQGTGA. The CDR3 protein is CASSLGSSGANVLTF. The CDR3 nucleotides read TGTGCCAGCAGCCTAGGTAGCTCTGGGGCCAACGTCCTGACTTTC.

This sequence joins TRBV30 and TRBJ1-5, with no clear D. Germline lookup yields CDR1 GTSNPN and CDR2 SVGIG (reference sequence). The CDR3 has 12 residues. Trimming removed 2 bases at V and 4 bases at J, with 6 bases between. CDR3 coding DNA: TGTGCCTGGAGTTTTCGGAATCAGCCCCAGCATTTT. It specifies CAWSFRNQPQHF.

This clone showed up just a few times. The V gene is TRBV29-1, the J gene TRBJ2-3, with a tentative D call TRBD2 (6 bases). V was trimmed by 2 bases and J by 8 bases, leaving 14 bases between them. The CDR3 has 13 amino acids. Germline CDR1 is SQVTM and CDR2 is ANQGSEA. CDR3 region: CSVETGEAGTQYF. In DNA, the CDR3 is TGCAGCGTTGAAACCGGGGAGGCGGGTACGCAGTATTTT.

V gene TRBV14 combines with J gene TRBJ1-2; D gene unclear. Germline loops: CDR1 SGHDN, CDR2 FVKESK. The germline V and J ends were trimmed by 0 bases and 4 bases, with 12 bases remaining between them. The CDR3 contains 15 residues. CDR3 amino acids: CASSQDPHAGYGYTF. The DNA of the CDR3 is TGTGCCAGCAGCCAAGACCCCCACGCCGGCTATGGCTACACCTTC.